What follows is one T cell receptor (beta chain) and its context. As yet, its antigen is unknown. The authors incorporated unique molecular identifiers into the TCR beta cDNA libraries. TCRdb reprocessed the PCR reads via MiXCR and lists one record per CDR3 protein. This sample has hundreds of thousands of distinct CDR3 sequences, with just under 30% found just once. In germline, CDR1 is DFQATT, CDR2 SNEGSKA (reference sequence). This CDR3 region has 15 residues. The trim removed 0 bases at V and 10 bases at J, leaving 11 bases unmatched. The record originates from a study of post-analysis software for immune sequencing data. Study results and limitations: Compared with controls, patients had more of about 5 TRBV segments, including TRBV5-6, TRBV5-1 and TRBV20-1.

The chain joins TRBV20-1 to TRBJ2-1; 8 bases agree with TRBD2. This receptor was obtained from a girl aged 5-17 years with multiple sclerosis. Sequencing used blood. CDR3 sequence reads: CSARDGSGSPYEQFF. In DNA form, the CDR3 reads TGCAGTGCTAGAGATGGGAGCGGGAGCCCCTACGAGCAGTTCTTC.